Shown below are 9 T cell receptor beta chains from a single sample sequenced in a study of CD8 T cells in ankylosing spondylitis. TCRdb re-analysed the 5' RACE reads in MiXCR, keeping a single row per CDR3 protein. The data show some 130,000 distinct CDR3 sequences, with 5.5% to 7.5% seen just once and over 10% held by the top ten. The sample taken for sequencing was blood, either unsorted or a sorted T cell fraction (not recorded which). All receptors come from a female donor with ankylosing spondylitis or in good health (not recorded which).

This clonotype was seen repeatedly, ten times or more. The CDR3 loop is CSVATGTYSTDTQYF. In DNA form, the CDR3 reads TGCAGCGTCGCTACCGGGACATACAGCACAGATACGCAGTATTTT. The chain is built from TRBV29-1 and TRBJ2-3; perhaps TRBD1 as D (6 bases). The CDR3 contains 15 residues. V gave up 6 bases and J gave up 0 bases, with 16 bases separating them. Germline V gene lookup returns CDR1 SQVTM and CDR2 ANQGSEA.

This clonotype has at least ten counts. The V and J genes are TRBV7-2 and TRBJ1-2; TRBD1 aligns across 7 bases. J gave up 7 bases and V 5 bases, and 7 bases lay outside the gene matches. This CDR3 comprises 13 residues. Germline lookup yields CDR1 SGHTA and CDR2 FQGNSA. In DNA form, the CDR3 reads TGTGCCAGCAGCGGGGACAGCGTGGGTGGCTACACCTTC. Its protein product is CASSGDSVGGYTF.

This clonotype came up many times. This chain connects TRBV5-1 to TRBJ1-4; the match to TRBD1 covers 7 bases. Trimming cost V 5 bases and J 3 bases; bases outside gene matches: 7. CDR1 SGHRS and CDR2 YFSETQ come from the germline V gene. The CDR3 totals 15 residues. The chain's CDR3 is CASRDNRGANEKLFF. The DNA for the CDR3 is TGCGCCAGCAGAGATAACAGGGGTGCTAATGAAAAACTGTTTTTT. The variable domain in full, completed from reference TRBV5-1 and TRBJ1-4, reads KAGVTQTPRYLIKTRGQQVTLSCSPISGHRSVSWYQQTPGQGLQFLFEYFSETQRNKGNFPGRFSGRQFSNSRSEMNVSTLELGDSALYLCASRDNRGANEKLFFGSGTQLSVL.

There are many counts of this clonotype. The rearrangement links TRBV11-2 to TRBJ1-1; D is undetermined. The V and J ends lost 0 bases and 5 bases respectively, with 13 bases between them. The V gene's germline CDR1 is SGHAT and CDR2 FQNNGV. The CDR3 runs to 15 residues. CDR3 amino acids: CASSLEGRRWTEAFF. The CDR3 region has the DNA TGTGCCAGCAGCTTAGAGGGCCGGAGGTGGACTGAAGCTTTCTTT.

Many counts were recorded for this clonotype. CDR3 sequence reads: CSVIWSYEQYF. CDR3 sequence (DNA): TGCAGCGTAATTTGGTCCTACGAGCAGTACTTC. The V call is TRBV29-1, the J call TRBJ2-7; D unclear. The CDR3 covers 11 residues. V lost 6 bases and J lost 1, with 7 bases in between. Germline V gene data show CDR1 as SQVTM and CDR2 as ANQGSEA.

This clonotype was detected a few times. The rearrangement links TRBV6-5 to TRBJ1-4, with D possibly being TRBD1 (6 bases). Germline CDR1 MNHEY, CDR2 SVGAGI. CDR3 length equals 15 residues. Trimming removed 3 bases at V and 7 bases at J, with 15 bases between. This CDR3 is CASSYRGSGGEKLFF. The CDR3 region has the DNA TGTGCCAGCAGTTATAGGGGGTCGGGAGGTGAAAAACTGTTTTTT.

This clonotype was counted many times. The chain is built from TRBV6-2 or TRBV6-3 and TRBJ1-6; 7 nucleotides line up with TRBD1. The CDR3 runs 17 residues. The germline CDR1 and CDR2 sequences are MNHEY and SVGEGT. V dropped 5 bases and J dropped 0; count of bases not matched to a gene: 7. In DNA form, the CDR3 reads TGTGCCAGCAGTAAGGGACAGCCGAGCTCCTATAATTCACCCCTCCACTTT. This codes for CASSKGQPSSYNSPLHF.

This clonotype was seen a few times. V usage is TRBV6-2 or TRBV6-3 and J usage is TRBJ1-1, with no clear D. Germline CDR1 is MNHEY and CDR2 is SVGEGT. V gave up 2 bases and J gave up 4 bases, with 29 bases separating them. The CDR3 sequence is 20 residues long. CDR3 loop: CASSYGPLGGRRSMGTEAFF. CDR3 bases: TGTGCCAGCAGTTACGGTCCCCTAGGTGGCCGTCGCTCTATGGGCACTGAAGCTTTCTTT.

In its sample, this clonotype was seen a few times. This chain joins TRBV18 and TRBJ2-2; tentative D call: TRBD1 (6 bases). This CDR3 spans 16 amino acids. V lost 3 bases and J lost 3, with 14 bases in between. Germline loops: CDR1 KGHSH, CDR2 LQKENI. The CDR3 protein is CASSPLMTGDTGELFF. The CDR3 DNA reads TGTGCCAGCTCACCTCTTATGACAGGTGACACCGGGGAGCTGTTTTTT.